This T cell receptor (beta chain) came from a study of cytomegalovirus exposure and HLA in healthy donors. General study results and limits: Highest at DRB1 and lowest at HLA-C, TCR association rates differed among HLA loci in a later analysis.

Nominally healthy donors were sampled, though unrecorded immune exposures were likely. The CDR3 spans 16 residues. Germline V CDR1 and CDR2: LGHNA, YSLEER. Deletions cut 1 base from V and 4 bases from J, with 17 bases between. Concerning this clone itself: The antigen is undetermined.

The PCR employed 60 Vbeta primers together with 13 Jbeta primers. TCRdb's copy holds only in-frame clones and misses some; the assay was immunoSEQ multiplex PCR. Of roughly 170,000 clones in the sample, 80% were seen once. This sequence originates from a boy under 18 in good health and CMV-seronegative. What was sequenced was PBMCs. The chain links TRBV4-3 to TRBJ2-7, with D tentatively TRBD1 (5 bases). In DNA form, the CDR3 reads TGCGCCAGCAGCCAAGTATGGACAAGGACGGCATACGAGCAGTACTTC. The encoded protein is CASSQVWTRTAYEQYF.